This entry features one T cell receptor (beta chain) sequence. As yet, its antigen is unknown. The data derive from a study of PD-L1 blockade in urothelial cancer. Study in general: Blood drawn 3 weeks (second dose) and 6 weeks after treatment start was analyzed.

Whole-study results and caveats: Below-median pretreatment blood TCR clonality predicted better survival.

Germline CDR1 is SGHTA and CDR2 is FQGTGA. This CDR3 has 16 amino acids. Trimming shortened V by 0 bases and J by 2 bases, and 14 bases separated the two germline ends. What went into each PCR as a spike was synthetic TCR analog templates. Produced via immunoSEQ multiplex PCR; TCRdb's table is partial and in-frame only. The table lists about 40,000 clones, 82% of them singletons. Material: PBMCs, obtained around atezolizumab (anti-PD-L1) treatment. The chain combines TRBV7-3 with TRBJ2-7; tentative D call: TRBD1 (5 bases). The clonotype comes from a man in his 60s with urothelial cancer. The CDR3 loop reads CASSLTGARGPYEQYF. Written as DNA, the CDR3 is TGTGCCAGCAGCTTAACAGGGGCCAGAGGACCCTACGAGCAGTACTTC.